This TCR beta chain was recovered during a study of T-cell reconstitution after alpha-beta-depleted transplantation in children (dated by TCRdb to the mid-2010s). At the level of the whole study: T-cell immune reconstitution after TCRalphabeta/CD19-depleted allogeneic hematopoietic cell transplantation in children was quantitatively tracked in the study by means of TCR repertoire profiling.

Library preparation used PCR. The listed sequencing device is Illumina HiSeq 2500. Molecular barcoding was employed in the preparation of TCR libraries, with unique molecular identifiers being used to normalize TCRbeta repertoire quantification. TCRdb trimmed the raw reads at Q25, called clones with MiXCR and kept productive beta chains. Rows are unified per CDR3 protein, each entry keeping the most common DNA and genes. This sample holds 440,000 or so distinct CDR3 sequences; 43% were observed only once. Clones ranked in the top ten supply 27% of the sample. As for this clonotype: This receptor's antigen is unknown. The record has no base qualities; no much larger clone is one base away.

The paper as a whole reports these results and caveats: The frequencies of hyperexpanded clones fell over the following months, and after one year, T-cell counts and TCRbeta diversity were mostly attributed to newly produced T cells. About two months after transplant, the apparently early recovery of alphabetaT-cell counts reportedly depended on just several hundred clones that had expanded rapidly and came from non-depleted graft cells. The high TCRbeta diversity at day 60 in some patients was ascribed to recipient T cells and intrathymic progenitors that had survived conditioning.

Between the V and J ends, shortened by 4 bases and 1 base respectively, the junction contains 24 bases. The CDR3 runs 20 amino acids, cysteine and phenylalanine included. Only CDR3 DNA is held: 60 bases, read in frame from base 1. In the germline V gene, CDR1 corresponds to SGHRS and CDR2 to YFSETQ. This specimen's treatment or condition label, per the study, means: allogeneic hematopoietic cell transplantation with graft depleted of TCRalphabeta T cells and CD19 B cells. TCRalphabeta/CD19-depleted allogeneic hematopoietic cell grafts were given to the transplant recipients, all of whom were children.

This clonotype was sampled from a girl aged 2-10 years with aplastic anemia, due to receive a stem cell transplant. The chain is assembled from TRBV5-1 and TRBJ2-6; tentative D gene TRBD1, with 5 bases matching. The sequencing here drew on PBMCs, taken before TCRalphabeta/CD19-depleted stem cell transplant. The DNA sequence is TGCGCCAGCAGCGATGGTAGGGGCGCCTATCTCATGTCTGGGGCCAACGTCCTGACTTTC. Its protein is CASSDGRGAYLMSGANVLTF.